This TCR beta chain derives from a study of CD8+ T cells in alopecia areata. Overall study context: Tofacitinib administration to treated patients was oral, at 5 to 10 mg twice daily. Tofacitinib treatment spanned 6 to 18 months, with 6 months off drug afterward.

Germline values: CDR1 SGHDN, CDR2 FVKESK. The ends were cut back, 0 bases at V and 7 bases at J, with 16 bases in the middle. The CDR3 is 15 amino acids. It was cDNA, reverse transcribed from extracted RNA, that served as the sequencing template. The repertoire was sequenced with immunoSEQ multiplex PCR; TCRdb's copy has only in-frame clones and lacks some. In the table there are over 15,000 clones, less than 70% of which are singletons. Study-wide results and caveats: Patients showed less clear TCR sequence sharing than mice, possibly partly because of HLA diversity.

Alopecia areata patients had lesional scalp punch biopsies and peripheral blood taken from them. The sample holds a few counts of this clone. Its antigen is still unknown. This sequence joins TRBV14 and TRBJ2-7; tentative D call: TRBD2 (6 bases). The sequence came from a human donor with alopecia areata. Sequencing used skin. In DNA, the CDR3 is TGTGCCAGCAGCCAAGATTGGGAGGATTTAGGGGAGCAGTACTTC. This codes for CASSQDWEDLGEQYF.